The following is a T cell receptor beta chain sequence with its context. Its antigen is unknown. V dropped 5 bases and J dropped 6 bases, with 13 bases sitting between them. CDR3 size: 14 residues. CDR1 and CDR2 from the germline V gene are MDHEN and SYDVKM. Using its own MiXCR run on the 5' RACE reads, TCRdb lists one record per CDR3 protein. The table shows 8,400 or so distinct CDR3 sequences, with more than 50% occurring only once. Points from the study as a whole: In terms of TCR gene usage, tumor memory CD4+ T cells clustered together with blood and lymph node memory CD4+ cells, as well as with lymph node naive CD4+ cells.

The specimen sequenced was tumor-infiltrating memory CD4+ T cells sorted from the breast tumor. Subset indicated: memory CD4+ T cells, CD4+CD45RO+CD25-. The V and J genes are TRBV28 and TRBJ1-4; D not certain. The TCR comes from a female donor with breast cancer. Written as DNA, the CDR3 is TGTGCCAGCAGTCGAGGGAGGTCCGATGAAAAACTGTTTTTT. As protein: CASSRGRSDEKLFF.